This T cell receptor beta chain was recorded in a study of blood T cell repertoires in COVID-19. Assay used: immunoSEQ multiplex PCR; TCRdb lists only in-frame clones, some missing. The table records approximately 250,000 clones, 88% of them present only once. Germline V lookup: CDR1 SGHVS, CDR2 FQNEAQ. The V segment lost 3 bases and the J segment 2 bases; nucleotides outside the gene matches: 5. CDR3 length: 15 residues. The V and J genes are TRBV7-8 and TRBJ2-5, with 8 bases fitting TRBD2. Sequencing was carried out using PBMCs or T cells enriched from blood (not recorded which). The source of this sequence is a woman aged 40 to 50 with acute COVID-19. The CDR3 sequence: CASSLGTRQQETQYF. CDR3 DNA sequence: TGTGCCAGCAGCTTGGGGACTAGACAGCAAGAGACCCAGTACTTC. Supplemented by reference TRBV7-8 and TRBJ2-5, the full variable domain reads GAGVSQSPRYKVAKRGQDVALRCDPISGHVSLFWYQQALGQGPEFLTYFQNEAQLDKSGLPSDRFFAERPEGSVSTLKIQRTQQEDSAVYLCASSLGTRQQETQYFGPGTRLLVL.